These 10 T cell receptor beta chains came from one sample sequenced in a study of T cell changes during pregnancy in multiple sclerosis. Using immunoSEQ multiplex PCR, the repertoire was profiled, and TCRdb retains in-frame clones only, with some absent. The table shows 89,000 or so clones, with about 91% occurring only once. The sequencing used PBMCs, collected in the first trimester of pregnancy. Receptors originate from a female donor in good health, serving as a control in a pregnancy study. Some clones in this sample may be carry-over from other donors' samples.

V gene TRBV28 combines with J gene TRBJ1-4, with 8 bases that match TRBD1. Germline values: CDR1 MDHEN, CDR2 SYDVKM. The ends lost 6 bases at V and 7 bases at J; junction bases unmatched: 16. This CDR3 region has 17 residues. The CDR3 nucleotides read TGTGCCAGCAGCCCGACAGGGGCCGAACTTGGAGTTGAAAAACTGTTTTTT. Amino acids: CASSPTGAELGVEKLFF.

The chain recombines TRBV6-1 with TRBJ1-6; 7 bases fit TRBD1. V shed 4 bases and J 6 bases; nucleotides not matched to a gene: 3. Germline CDR1 reads MNHNS; CDR2 reads SASEGT. The CDR3 extends over 14 amino acids. The CDR3 DNA reads as TGTGCCAGCAGTGTAACAGGGGTTAATTCACCCCTCCACTTT. Protein: CASSVTGVNSPLHF.

The chain recombines TRBV21-1 with TRBJ1-2; the table's D gene call, TRBD1, was not cross checked with the DNA. TRBV21-1 is labeled a pseudogene. There are 17 residues in the CDR3. The CDR3 region has the DNA TGTGCCAGCAGCAAAGAGTGGACAGGGTTCGTATCCTATGGCTACACCTTC. Translated, it gives CASSKEWTGFVSYGYTF.

The rearrangement links TRBV20-1 to TRBJ2-3; D unclear. There are 11 residues in the CDR3. V lost 3 bases and J 4 bases, leaving 5 bases between the germline ends. The germline CDR1 and CDR2 sequences are DFQATT and SNEGSKA (reference sequence). In DNA form, the CDR3 reads TGCAGTGCTAGCCCATCAGATACGCAGTATTTT. It translates to CSASPSDTQYF.

The rearrangement links TRBV9 to TRBJ2-7; TRBD2 matches at 11 bases. Germline V gives CDR1 SGDLS, CDR2 YYNGEE. The CDR3 has 15 residues. V lost 5 bases, J lost 4 bases, and 8 bases stayed unmatched. The CDR3 protein is CASSWGTSGEYEQYF. The DNA for the CDR3 is TGTGCCAGCAGTTGGGGGACTAGCGGAGAGTACGAGCAGTACTTC.

The DNA of the CDR3 is TGTGCCAGCAGTTCGGACAGGGGGCGCGACAATGAGCAGTTCTTC. This gives the protein CASSSDRGRDNEQFF. The chain employs TRBV27 and TRBJ2-1, with 11 bases that match TRBD1. The V segment lost 4 bases and the J segment 5 bases; nucleotides outside the gene matches: 4. This CDR3 contains 15 residues. The germline CDR1 and CDR2 sequences are MNHEY and SMNVEV (reference sequence).

This chain links TRBV7-2 with TRBJ2-7, with 7 bases fitting TRBD1. The CDR3 has 13 amino acids. CDR1 and CDR2 (germline): SGHTA, FQGNSA. J gave up 5 bases and V 3 bases, and 4 bases lay outside the gene matches. The CDR3 sequence: CASSLGRGNEQYF. The CDR3 nucleotides are TGTGCCAGCAGCTTGGGCAGGGGGAACGAGCAGTACTTC.

The V call is TRBV27, the J call TRBJ2-1; D gene ambiguous. This CDR3 is built from 15 residues. Germline V gene lookup returns CDR1 MNHEY and CDR2 SMNVEV (reference sequence). Trimming stripped 5 bases from V and 0 bases from J, with 11 bases between. The CDR3 is CASSAPLLSYNEQFF. DNA for the CDR3: TGTGCCAGCAGTGCACCATTACTCTCCTACAATGAGCAGTTCTTC.

V usage is TRBV2 and J usage is TRBJ1-2; 11 bases match TRBD1. This CDR3 spans 13 amino acids. Unmatched junction bases numbered 5, after V lost 6 bases and J lost 8 bases. In germline, CDR1 is SNHLY, CDR2 FYNNEI. The CDR3 protein is CASSGDRGDGYTF. The CDR3 DNA reads as TGTGCCAGCAGCGGGGACAGGGGGGACGGCTACACCTTC.

The chain links TRBV7-3 to TRBJ2-1; 9 bases agree with TRBD2. This CDR3 has 14 amino acids. Per the germline V gene, CDR1 is SGHTA and CDR2 is FQGTGA. With 5 bases clipped from V and 8 bases from J, the junction kept 7 bases outside the gene matches. The CDR3 nucleotides read TGTGCCAGCAGCCCTAGCGGGGAGTGGTATGAGCAGTTCTTC. This encodes CASSPSGEWYEQFF.